The 18 T cell receptor beta chains reported below all come from one sample, sequenced in a study of a mutant IDH1 vaccine in newly diagnosed glioma. The sample's time point: week 35, safety follow-up. Topical imiquimod accompanied each vaccine dose, which consisted of 300 ug of mutant IDH1 20-mer peptide. These receptors' antigens are unknown. TCRdb's copy holds only in-frame clones and misses some; the assay was immunoSEQ multiplex PCR. This table has 35,000 to 50,000 clones, around 92% appearing once. The sequences come from PBMCs, collected from a glioma patient whose treatment included an IDH1 peptide vaccine. These receptors were collected from a man between 45 and 60 years old with glioma.

This chain uses TRBV28 with TRBJ2-7; 11 bases line up with TRBD1. With V trimmed by 6 bases and J by 7 bases, 11 bases remained unmatched. Germline assignment: CDR1 MDHEN and CDR2 SYDVKM. This CDR3 comprises 15 residues. In DNA form, the CDR3 reads TGTGCCAGCAGCCGCCCAGGACAGGGGGCTGGGGAGCAGTACTTC. Translated: CASSRPGQGAGEQYF.

The rearrangement links TRBV11-2 to TRBJ2-5; 10 bases are shared with TRBD2. Germline CDR1 is SGHAT and CDR2 is FQNNGV. J gave up 4 bases and V 4 bases, and 9 bases lay outside the gene matches. The CDR3 is 16 amino acids. The CDR3 nucleotides read TGTGCCAGCAGCTCGGGGAGCGGGAGGGCTTCAGAGACCCAGTACTTC. Translation gives CASSSGSGRASETQYF.

The CDR3: CASSFSGQGAPRETQYF. The CDR3 coding sequence is TGTGCCAGCAGTTTTTCCGGACAGGGGGCGCCCCGAGAGACCCAGTACTTC. The chain combines TRBV27 with TRBJ2-5, with 11 bases aligning to TRBD1. Losses at the gene ends were 3 bases for V and 4 bases for J; bases not matched to a gene: 10. Germline V gene sequence: CDR1 MNHEY, CDR2 SMNVEV (reference sequence). This CDR3 is 17 amino acids long.

This chain joins TRBV20-1 and TRBJ2-1; 8 positions agree with TRBD2. CDR1 DFQATT and CDR2 SNEGSKA come from the germline V gene (reference sequence). J gave up 9 bases and V 6 bases, and 4 bases lay outside the gene matches. The CDR3 sequence is 11 residues long. The CDR3 nucleotides are TGCAGTGCACCTACTAGCGGTGAGCAGTTCTTC. Translating it yields CSAPTSGEQFF.

This clone was picked up one time. The chain is built from TRBV28 and TRBJ1-5; unclear D gene. V was clipped by 8 bases and J by 5 bases, with 10 bases between them. CDR1 and CDR2 (germline): MDHEN, SYDVKM. The CDR3 totals 12 residues. The CDR3 region is CASYQVDQPQHF. In DNA form, the CDR3 reads TGTGCCAGCTATCAGGTGGATCAGCCCCAGCATTTT.

V gene TRBV29-1 combines with J gene TRBJ1-4; TRBD1 aligns across 12 bases. The CDR3 consists of 14 residues. V shed 6 bases, J shed 3 bases, and the junction held 2 bases outside the gene matches. Germline V lookup: CDR1 SQVTM, CDR2 ANQGSEA. In DNA, the CDR3 is TGCAGCGTGGGACAGGGGGCTGCTAATGAAAAACTGTTTTTT. Its protein product is CSVGQGAANEKLFF.

This clone was recorded only once. The chain couples TRBV18 to TRBJ1-4; 9 nucleotides agree with TRBD1. The CDR3 is made up of 17 amino acids. J lost 6 bases, V lost 1 base, and 9 bases had no gene match. Per the germline V gene, CDR1 is KGHSH and CDR2 is LQKENI. DNA of the CDR3: TGTGCCAGCTCACCACAGGGCTTGGGACAGGGAGATGAAAAACTGTTTTTT. Encoded protein: CASSPQGLGQGDEKLFF. Combining the CDR3 with reference TRBV18 and TRBJ1-4 gives the whole variable domain NAGVMQNPRHLVRRRGQEARLRCSPMKGHSHVYWYRQLPEEGLKFMVYLQKENIIDESGMPKERFSAEFPKEGPSILRIQQVVRGDSAAYFCASSPQGLGQGDEKLFFGSGTQLSVL.

CDR3 sequence reads: CASSQGGTGQLYEQYF. CDR3 coding DNA: TGTGCCAGCAGCCAAGGAGGGACGGGACAGCTCTACGAGCAGTACTTC. This sequence joins TRBV4-2 and TRBJ2-7, with 7 bases aligning to TRBD1. The CDR3 extends over 16 amino acids. CDR1 is LGHNA, CDR2 YNFKEQ, per germline. Losses at the gene ends were 1 base for V and 3 bases for J; bases not matched to a gene: 9.

This clone has just one count. The rearrangement uses TRBV18 and TRBJ2-3; no clear D gene. Germline-derived CDR1 and CDR2 are KGHSH and LQKENI. Trimming took off 3 bases at V and 5 bases at J, with 3 bases between the two ends. This CDR3 has 11 residues. In DNA form, the CDR3 reads TGTGCCAGCTCACCGGGAGATACGCAGTATTTT. Protein: CASSPGDTQYF.

V usage is TRBV5-5 and J usage is TRBJ1-5; 9 nucleotides align to TRBD1. The CDR3 consists of 19 residues. CDR1 is SGHKS, CDR2 YYEKEE, per germline (reference sequence). Trimming at V came to 4 bases and at J to 0 bases, leaving 14 bases not matched to a gene. The CDR3 region has the DNA TGTGCCAGCAGCCCCAAGCCGGGACAGGGCACTCGTAGCAATCAGCCCCAGCATTTT. This sequence encodes CASSPKPGQGTRSNQPQHF.

In DNA, the CDR3 is TGTGCCAGCAGCCGGGCATCCTACGAGCAGTACTTC. Translated: CASSRASYEQYF. The gene calls are TRBV7-2 and TRBJ2-7, with no clear D. This CDR3 has 12 residues. V lost 5 bases and J 1 base, leaving 6 bases between the germline ends. The germline gives CDR1 SGHTA, CDR2 FQGNSA.

The chain joins TRBV21-1 to TRBJ2-7; the D call of TRBD2 is as the table states it, not checked on the DNA. TRBV21-1 is a listed pseudogene. The CDR3 length is 18 residues. CDR3: CASSKGIRLAGPTYEQYF. The CDR3 region has the DNA TGTGCCAGCAGCAAAGGGATAAGACTAGCGGGGCCGACCTACGAGCAGTACTTC.

This rearrangement joins TRBV5-1 to TRBJ1-1; D might be TRBD1 (6 bases). CDR1 is SGHRS and CDR2 is YFSETQ in the germline V gene. The CDR3 is made up of 13 amino acids. V was trimmed by 4 bases and J by 11 bases, leaving 18 bases between them. CDR3 DNA sequence: TGCGCCAGCAGCCTGTCGTGGGGGCATGGGGCTTTCTTT. This translates into CASSLSWGHGAFF. Drawing the rest from reference TRBV5-1 and TRBJ1-1, the complete variable domain is KAGVTQTPRYLIKTRGQQVTLSCSPISGHRSVSWYQQTPGQGLQFLFEYFSETQRNKGNFPGRFSGRQFSNSRSEMNVSTLELGDSALYLCASSLSWGHGAFFGQGTRLTVV.

The genes are TRBV19 and TRBJ1-2; the match to TRBD1 covers 9 bases. The CDR3 loop spans 14 amino acids. Germline V gene sequence: CDR1 LNHDA, CDR2 SQIVND (reference sequence). V lost 6 bases, J lost 4 bases, and 6 bases stayed unmatched. CDR3 sequence: CASRTTGGVYGYTF. CDR3 in DNA: TGTGCCAGTAGAACAACAGGGGGCGTCTATGGCTACACCTTC.

The V and J genes are TRBV6-5 and TRBJ1-5; possibly TRBD1 for D (6 bases). V was clipped by 2 bases and J by 1 base, with 6 bases between them. This CDR3 is 14 amino acids long. The germline V gene has CDR1 MNHEY and CDR2 SVGAGI. The CDR3 DNA sequence: TGTGCCAGCAGTTACCAGGGGAGCAATCAGCCCCAGCATTTT. Protein product: CASSYQGSNQPQHF.

The chain has TRBV7-2 and TRBJ1-2; TRBD1 is a possible D gene (5 bases). Per germline, CDR1 SGHTA and CDR2 FQGNSA. CDR3 size: 15 residues. V was shortened by 5 bases and J by 0 bases, with 13 bases between the two germline ends. The CDR3 region has the DNA TGTGCCAGCAGCCCGGGGGACGGATCTAACTATGGCTACACCTTC. This codes for CASSPGDGSNYGYTF.

CDR3 coding DNA: TGCGCCAGCAGCCAAGATCAAAGCAGGGGCTACGAGCAGTACTTC. The encoded protein is CASSQDQSRGYEQYF. The gene calls are TRBV4-1 and TRBJ2-7, with D perhaps matching TRBD1 (6 bases). The CDR3 extends over 15 amino acids. V was clipped by 0 bases and J by 3 bases, with 12 bases between them. Germline V gene sequence: CDR1 MGHRA, CDR2 YSYEKL.

The rearrangement uses TRBV6-1 and TRBJ2-3; weak D call: TRBD2 (5 bases). Germline values: CDR1 MNHNS, CDR2 SASEGT. This CDR3 has 18 residues. With 1 base removed from V and 2 bases from J, the gap between germline ends came to 19 bases. The CDR3, as DNA: TGTGCCAGCAGTGAAGGGTCGCTAGCCCACTCGAACACAGATACGCAGTATTTT. Encoded protein: CASSEGSLAHSNTDTQYF.